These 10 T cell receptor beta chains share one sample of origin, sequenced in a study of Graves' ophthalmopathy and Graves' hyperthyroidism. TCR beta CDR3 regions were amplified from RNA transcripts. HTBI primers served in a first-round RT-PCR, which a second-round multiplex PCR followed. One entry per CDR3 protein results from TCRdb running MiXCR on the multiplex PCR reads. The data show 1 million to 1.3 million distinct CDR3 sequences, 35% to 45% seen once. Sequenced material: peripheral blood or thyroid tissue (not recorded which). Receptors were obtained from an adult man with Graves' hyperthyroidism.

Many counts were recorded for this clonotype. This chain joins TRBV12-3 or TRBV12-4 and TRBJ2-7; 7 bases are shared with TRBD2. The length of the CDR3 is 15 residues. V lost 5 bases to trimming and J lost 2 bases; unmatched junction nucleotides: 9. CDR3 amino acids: CASSRAGRGTYEQYF. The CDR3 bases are TGTGCCAGCAGTCGAGCGGGACGAGGCACCTACGAGCAGTACTTC.

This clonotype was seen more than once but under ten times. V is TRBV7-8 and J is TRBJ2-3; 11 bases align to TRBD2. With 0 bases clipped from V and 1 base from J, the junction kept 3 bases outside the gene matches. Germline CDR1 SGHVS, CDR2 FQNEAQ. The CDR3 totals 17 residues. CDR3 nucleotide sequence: TGTGCCAGCAGCTTAGCGAAACTAGCGGGAGGCACAGATACGCAGTATTTT. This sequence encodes CASSLAKLAGGTDTQYF.

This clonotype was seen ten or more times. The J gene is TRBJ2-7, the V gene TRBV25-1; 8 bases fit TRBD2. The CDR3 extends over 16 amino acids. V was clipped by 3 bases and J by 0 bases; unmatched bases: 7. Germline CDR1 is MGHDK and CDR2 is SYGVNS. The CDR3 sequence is CASSDSGTVSSYEQYF. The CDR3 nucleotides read TGTGCCAGCAGTGATAGCGGGACGGTGAGCTCCTACGAGCAGTACTTC.

CDR3 residues: CASGVALRYEQYF. The CDR3, as DNA: TGTGCCAGCGGGGTGGCCCTCCGCTACGAGCAGTACTTC. The rearrangement links TRBV2 to TRBJ2-7, with unresolved D. This CDR3 is 13 amino acids long. Trimming took 8 bases from V and 3 from J, leaving 14 bases between them. Germline-derived CDR1 and CDR2 are SNHLY and FYNNEI.

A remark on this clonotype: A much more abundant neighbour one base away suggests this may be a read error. The CDR3 nucleotides read TGTGCCAGCAGCGTAGGAGTTGGGGGCACAGCCGGGGAGCTGTTTTTT. It specifies CASSVGVGGTAGELFF. This chain links TRBV9 with TRBJ2-2; maybe TRBD1 (6 bases). The V end lost 0 bases, the J end lost 6 bases, and 15 bases lay between the germline ends. There are 16 residues in the CDR3. Germline V gene lookup returns CDR1 SGDLS and CDR2 YYNGEE.

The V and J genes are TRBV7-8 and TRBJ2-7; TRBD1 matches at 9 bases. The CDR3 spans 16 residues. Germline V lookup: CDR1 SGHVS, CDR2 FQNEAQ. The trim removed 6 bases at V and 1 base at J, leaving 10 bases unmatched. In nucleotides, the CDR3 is TGTGCCAGCAGTTACCAAACCGGGACAGGGTCCTACGAGCAGTACTTC. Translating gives CASSYQTGTGSYEQYF.

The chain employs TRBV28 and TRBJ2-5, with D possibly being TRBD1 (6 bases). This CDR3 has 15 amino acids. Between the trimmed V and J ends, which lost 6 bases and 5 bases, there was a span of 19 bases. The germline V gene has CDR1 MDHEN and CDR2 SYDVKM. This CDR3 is CASSDRTVIGETQYF. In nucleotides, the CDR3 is TGTGCCAGCAGCGATAGGACAGTTATCGGGGAGACCCAGTACTTC.

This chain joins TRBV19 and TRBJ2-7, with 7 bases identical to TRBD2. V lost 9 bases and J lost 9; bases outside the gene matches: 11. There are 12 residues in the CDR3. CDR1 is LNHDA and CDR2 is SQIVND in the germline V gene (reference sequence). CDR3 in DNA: TGTGCCAGCGGAGGCCAGGGAGGGCGGCAGTACTTC. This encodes CASGGQGGRQYF. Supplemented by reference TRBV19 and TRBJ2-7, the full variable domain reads DGGITQSPKYLFRKEGQNVTLSCEQNLNHDAMYWYRQDPGQGLRLIYYSQIVNDFQKGDIAEGYSVSREKKESFPLTVTSAQKNPTAFYLCASGGQGGRQYFGPGTRLTVT.

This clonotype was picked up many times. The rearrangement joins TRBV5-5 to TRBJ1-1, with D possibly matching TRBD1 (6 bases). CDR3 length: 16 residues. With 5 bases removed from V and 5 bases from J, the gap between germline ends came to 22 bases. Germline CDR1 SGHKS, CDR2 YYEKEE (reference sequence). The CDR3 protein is CASRGVGQSQGTEAFF. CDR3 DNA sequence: TGTGCCAGCAGAGGAGTTGGACAGTCCCAGGGGACTGAAGCTTTCTTT.

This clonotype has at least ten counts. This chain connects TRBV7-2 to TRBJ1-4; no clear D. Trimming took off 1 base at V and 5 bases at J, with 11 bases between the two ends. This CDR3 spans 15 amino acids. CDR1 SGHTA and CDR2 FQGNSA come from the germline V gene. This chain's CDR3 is CASSLVAGSNEKLFF. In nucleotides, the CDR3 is TGTGCCAGCAGCTTAGTAGCAGGATCAAATGAAAAACTGTTTTTT.